Below are 3 T cell receptor beta chains sequenced from a single sample in a study of blood T cell repertoires in COVID-19. TCRdb's copy holds only in-frame clones and misses some; the assay was immunoSEQ multiplex PCR. This table holds a few hundred thousand clones, around nine tenths found once. Sequencing used peripheral blood. All receptors derive from an older woman with acute or convalescent COVID-19.

The rearrangement links TRBV18 to TRBJ1-2; 7 positions agree with TRBD1. With V trimmed by 6 bases and J by 4 bases, 11 bases remained unmatched. Germline V lookup: CDR1 KGHSH, CDR2 LQKENI. This CDR3 is built from 15 residues. In DNA, the CDR3 is TGTGCCAGCTCGACGGGAGAGGACAGGACCTATGGCTACACCTTC. It yields the protein CASSTGEDRTYGYTF.

V is TRBV2 and J is TRBJ2-7; D remains ambiguous. The CDR3 spans 11 residues. Germline CDR1 SNHLY, CDR2 FYNNEI. In DNA form, the CDR3 reads TGTGCAGCCACTGGCGGTAACGAGCAGTACTTC. Translating gives CAATGGNEQYF.

V and J are TRBV20-1 and TRBJ1-2, with D uncertain. V gave up 0 bases and J gave up 7 bases, with 6 bases separating them. The CDR3 contains 11 residues. Per the germline V gene, CDR1 is DFQATT and CDR2 is SNEGSKA (reference sequence). CDR3 sequence (DNA): TGCAGTGCTAGAGAGGGCCGTGGCTACACCTTC. Encoded protein: CSAREGRGYTF.